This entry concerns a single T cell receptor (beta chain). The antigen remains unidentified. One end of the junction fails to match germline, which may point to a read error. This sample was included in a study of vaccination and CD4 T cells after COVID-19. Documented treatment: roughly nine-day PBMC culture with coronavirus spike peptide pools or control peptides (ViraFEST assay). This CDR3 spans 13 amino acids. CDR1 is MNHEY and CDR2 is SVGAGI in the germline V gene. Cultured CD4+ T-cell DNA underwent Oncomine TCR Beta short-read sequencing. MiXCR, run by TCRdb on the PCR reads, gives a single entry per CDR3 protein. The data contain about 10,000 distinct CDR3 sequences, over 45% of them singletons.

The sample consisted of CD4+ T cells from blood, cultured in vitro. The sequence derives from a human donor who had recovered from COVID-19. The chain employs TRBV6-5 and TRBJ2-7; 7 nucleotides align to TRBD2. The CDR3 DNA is TGTGCCAGCAGTTACTCTACGGAATCAGGGACTAAGTTC. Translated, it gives CASSYSTESGTKF.